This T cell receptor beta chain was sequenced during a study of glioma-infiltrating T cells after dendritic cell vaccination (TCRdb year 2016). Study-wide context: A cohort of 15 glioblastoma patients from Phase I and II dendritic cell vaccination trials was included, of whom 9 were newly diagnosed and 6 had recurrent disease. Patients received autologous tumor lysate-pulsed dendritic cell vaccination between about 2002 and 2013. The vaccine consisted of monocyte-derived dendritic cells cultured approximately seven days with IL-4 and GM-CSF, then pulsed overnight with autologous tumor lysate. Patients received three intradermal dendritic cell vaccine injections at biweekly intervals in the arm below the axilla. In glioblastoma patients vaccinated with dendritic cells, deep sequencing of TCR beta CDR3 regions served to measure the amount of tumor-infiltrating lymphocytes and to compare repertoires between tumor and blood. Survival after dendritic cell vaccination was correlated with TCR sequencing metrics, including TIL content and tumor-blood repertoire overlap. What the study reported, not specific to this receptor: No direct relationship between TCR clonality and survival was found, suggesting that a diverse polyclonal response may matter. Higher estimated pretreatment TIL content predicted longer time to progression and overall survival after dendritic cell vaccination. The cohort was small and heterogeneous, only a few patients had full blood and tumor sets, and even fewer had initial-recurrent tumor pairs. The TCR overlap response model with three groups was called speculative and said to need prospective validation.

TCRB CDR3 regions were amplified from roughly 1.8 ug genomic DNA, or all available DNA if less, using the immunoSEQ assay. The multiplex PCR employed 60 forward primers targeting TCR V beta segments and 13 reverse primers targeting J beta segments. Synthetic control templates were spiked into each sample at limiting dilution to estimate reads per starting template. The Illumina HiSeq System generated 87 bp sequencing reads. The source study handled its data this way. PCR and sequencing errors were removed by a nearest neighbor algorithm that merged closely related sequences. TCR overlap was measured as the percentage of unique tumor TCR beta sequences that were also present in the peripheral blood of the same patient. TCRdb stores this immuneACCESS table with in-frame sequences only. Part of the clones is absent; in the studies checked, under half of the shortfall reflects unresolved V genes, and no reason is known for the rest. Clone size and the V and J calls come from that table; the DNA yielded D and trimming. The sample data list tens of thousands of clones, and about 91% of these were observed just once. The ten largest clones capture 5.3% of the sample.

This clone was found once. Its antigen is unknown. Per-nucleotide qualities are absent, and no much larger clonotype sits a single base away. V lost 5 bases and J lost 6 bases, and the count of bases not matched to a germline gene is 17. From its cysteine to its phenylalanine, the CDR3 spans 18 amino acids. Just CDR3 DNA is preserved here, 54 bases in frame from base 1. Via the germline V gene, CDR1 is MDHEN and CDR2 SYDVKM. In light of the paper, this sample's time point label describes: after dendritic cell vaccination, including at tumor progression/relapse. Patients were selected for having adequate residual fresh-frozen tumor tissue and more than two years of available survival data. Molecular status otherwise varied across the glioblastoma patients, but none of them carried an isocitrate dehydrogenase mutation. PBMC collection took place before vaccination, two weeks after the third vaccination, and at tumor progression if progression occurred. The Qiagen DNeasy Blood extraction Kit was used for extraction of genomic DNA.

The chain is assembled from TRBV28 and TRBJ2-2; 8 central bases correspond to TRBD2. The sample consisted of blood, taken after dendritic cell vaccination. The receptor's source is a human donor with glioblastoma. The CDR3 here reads CASSTSYSGGPTSGELFF. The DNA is TGTGCCAGCAGTACCTCGTACTCGGGAGGGCCGACCTCCGGGGAGCTGTTTTTT.